What follows are 14 T cell receptor beta chains derived from one specimen sequenced in a study of T cell changes during pregnancy in multiple sclerosis. Assay used: immunoSEQ multiplex PCR; TCRdb lists only in-frame clones, some missing. The table has fewer than 55,000 clones, around 87% seen once. Sequenced material: peripheral blood, taken after pregnancy. The receptors come from a female donor in good health, enrolled as a control in a pregnancy study.

V gene TRBV19 combines with J gene TRBJ2-7; 10 positions match TRBD2. Germline CDR1 LNHDA, CDR2 SQIVND (reference sequence). The CDR3 loop spans 14 amino acids. With V trimmed by 7 bases and J by 6 bases, 9 bases remained unmatched. The CDR3 region has the DNA TGTGCCAGTACTCAGCGGGGGGGATTTTCCGAGCAGTACTTC. It specifies CASTQRGGFSEQYF.

The gene calls are TRBV19 and TRBJ1-5; possible D gene TRBD1, 6 bases. The germline gives CDR1 LNHDA, CDR2 SQIVND (reference sequence). Trimming pared 10 bases from V and 3 bases from J, leaving 13 bases between. The CDR3 sequence is 13 residues long. The CDR3 sequence is CATVRGPNQPQHF. The CDR3 region has the DNA TGTGCCACCGTGCGGGGGCCCAATCAGCCCCAGCATTTT. Full variable domain (outside the CDR3, taken from reference TRBV19 and TRBJ1-5): DGGITQSPKYLFRKEGQNVTLSCEQNLNHDAMYWYRQDPGQGLRLIYYSQIVNDFQKGDIAEGYSVSREKKESFPLTVTSAQKNPTAFYLCATVRGPNQPQHFGDGTRLSIL.

The chain is built from TRBV10-2 and TRBJ1-5; D perhaps matches TRBD1 (6 bases). CDR1 is WSHSY and CDR2 is SAAADI in the germline V gene. The CDR3 length is 12 residues. The germline V and J ends were trimmed by 6 bases and 6 bases, with 9 bases remaining between them. CDR3 protein: CASSEGGQPQHF. The DNA of the CDR3 is TGCGCCAGCAGCGAAGGGGGTCAGCCCCAGCATTTT.

V and J are TRBV9 and TRBJ2-3; TRBD1 is a possible D gene (6 bases). Germline V gene lookup returns CDR1 SGDLS and CDR2 YYNGEE. The ends were cut back, 3 bases at V and 0 bases at J, with 14 bases in the middle. CDR3 length: 16 amino acids. CDR3 sequence (DNA): TGTGCCAGCAGCGCAGGGGCGGCACATAGCACAGATACGCAGTATTTT. Translating it yields CASSAGAAHSTDTQYF.

This clone came up once. V usage is TRBV7-2 and J usage is TRBJ2-1; D is perhaps TRBD2 (7 bases). Trimming left V 0 bases short and J 9 bases short, with 15 bases between. Germline CDR1 SGHTA, CDR2 FQGNSA. The CDR3 has 15 residues. The CDR3 spells CASSLAGAGAGEQFF. For the CDR3, the DNA is TGTGCCAGCAGCTTAGCCGGGGCGGGGGCCGGTGAGCAGTTCTTC.

V usage is TRBV10-3 and J usage is TRBJ2-7, with TRBD2 identical over 8 bases. V gave up 1 base and J gave up 3 bases; unmatched junction bases: 5. CDR1 is ENHRY and CDR2 is SYGVKD in the germline V gene. The CDR3 is made up of 15 amino acids. The CDR3 loop is CAISELERGNYEQYF. CDR3 bases: TGTGCCATCAGTGAGTTAGAGCGGGGGAACTACGAGCAGTACTTC.

This clone has a single count. The chain has TRBV30 and TRBJ1-2; D not certain. Deletions cut 4 bases from V and 11 bases from J, with 14 bases between. CDR3 length equals 11 residues. CDR1 is GTSNPN, CDR2 SVGIG, per germline (reference sequence). The CDR3 protein is CAWTVGLGYTF. In nucleotides, the CDR3 is TGTGCCTGGACCGTCGGCCTCGGGTACACCTTC.

This clone was detected once. The chain is built from TRBV4-3 and TRBJ1-1; D unresolved. Germline lookup yields CDR1 LGHNA and CDR2 YSLEER. The CDR3 is 13 residues long. The V end lost 3 bases, the J end lost 7 bases, and 12 bases lay between the germline ends. CDR3 bases: TGCGCCAGCAGCCAGGAAGGTGGGCGTGAAGCTTTCTTT. This codes for CASSQEGGREAFF.

This chain joins TRBV6-1 and TRBJ2-7; a weak D match, TRBD1 (6 bases). This CDR3 spans 15 amino acids. Trimming stripped 7 bases from V and 7 bases from J, with 23 bases between. Germline V lookup: CDR1 MNHNS, CDR2 SASEGT. The DNA for the CDR3 is TGTGCCAGCACCATTTACCGGGACACCGTGGGGGAGCAGTACTTC. Its protein is CASTIYRDTVGEQYF.

This rearrangement joins TRBV9 to TRBJ1-1, with TRBD1 matching over 8 bases. This CDR3 comprises 13 residues. From germline, CDR1 is SGDLS and CDR2 YYNGEE. With V trimmed by 5 bases and J by 6 bases, 6 bases remained unmatched. DNA for the CDR3: TGTGCCAGCAGTACAGGGGGTTGGTCTGAAGCTTTCTTT. It specifies CASSTGGWSEAFF.

This sequence joins TRBV5-4 and TRBJ1-1; 10 nucleotides line up with TRBD1. The CDR3 has 18 amino acids. The germline V gene has CDR1 SGHNT and CDR2 YYREEE (reference sequence). V lost 1 base and J lost 4; bases outside the gene matches: 13. CDR3 bases: TGTGCCAGCAGCTTGATCCTAAGACAGGGGGCGTCGGGCACTGAAGCTTTCTTT. Translated, it gives CASSLILRQGASGTEAFF.

The chain joins TRBV6-4 to TRBJ1-1; D uncertain. CDR1 and CDR2 from the germline V gene are MRHNA and SNTAGT. V lost 4 bases to trimming and J lost 1 base, with 16 bases between them. CDR3 length: 16 amino acids. CDR3 residues: CASSAHGRGQNTEAFF. In nucleotides, the CDR3 is TGTGCCAGCAGTGCCCACGGGAGAGGGCAGAACACTGAAGCTTTCTTT.

The chain recombines TRBV6-1 with TRBJ1-1, with TRBD1 matching 7 bases. Germline trimming cut 8 bases from V and 6 bases from J; bases unmatched to any gene: 15. The CDR3 contains 15 residues. Germline V gene sequence: CDR1 MNHNS, CDR2 SASEGT. The CDR3 nucleotides are TGTGCCAGCTCGAAAAGCGAGGGGGCAGGGGCTGAAGCTTTCTTT. It yields the protein CASSKSEGAGAEAFF.

V is TRBV2 and J is TRBJ2-2; TRBD1 aligns across 7 bases. V lost 7 bases, J lost 2 bases, and 4 bases stayed unmatched. CDR1 is SNHLY and CDR2 is FYNNEI in the germline V gene. The CDR3 sequence is 14 residues long. The CDR3 bases are TGTGCCAGCATGGGACAGATCAACACCGGGGAGCTGTTTTTT. Its translation: CASMGQINTGELFF.